Listed below are T cell receptor beta chains from one sample, sequenced in a study of cytomegalovirus exposure and HLA in healthy donors. Some clones are missing from TCRdb's copy, which holds only in-frame ones; the method was immunoSEQ multiplex PCR. This sample's clone table lists approximately 80,000 clones. Sequencing input: PBMCs. Every receptor here comes from a woman aged 30 to 39 in good health and CMV-seronegative. Both conserved end residues are part of each CDR3. Each record gives: J gene, D gene, V gene, CDR3 DNA, CDR3 protein. The D gene is left open where the match is weak.

TRBJ1-4 TRBD1 TRBV10-2 TGCGCCAGCAGCGGCGGGGACAGGCGAAACTCGAAACTGTTTTTT CASSGGDRRNSKLFF
TRBJ2-6 - TRBV7-8 TGTGCCAGCAGCTTAGGAGACTCTGGGGCCAACGTCCTGACTTTC CASSLGDSGANVLTF
TRBJ1-2 - TRBV2 TGTGCCAGCAGTTCGGACATGCGGTCTGGCTACACCTTC CASSSDMRSGYTF
TRBJ2-7 TRBD2 TRBV6-5 TGTGCCAGCAGCCGAGCGGGGAACTACGAGCAGTACTTC CASSRAGNYEQYF
TRBJ2-7 - TRBV21-1 TGTGCCAGCAGCAAAGGAAGCGGGAAGGTAATCCACGAGCAGTACTTC CASSKGSGKVIHEQYF
TRBJ2-1 TRBD2 TRBV5-1 TGCGCCAGCAGCTTGTCGGTAGCGGGAGAGGGTGAGCAGTTCTTC CASSLSVAGEGEQFF
TRBJ2-1 TRBD1 TRBV7-9 TGTGCCAGCAGCTCGGGACAGGGGAGCGACAATGAGCAGTTCTTC CASSSGQGSDNEQFF
TRBJ2-1 TRBD2 TRBV27 TGTGCCAGCAGTCTGGGACTAGCGTGGAGGGAGGGTGAGCAGTTCTTC CASSLGLAWREGEQFF
TRBJ2-2 - TRBV21-1 TGTGCCAGCAGCAAAGGACAGGGGGCGAACACCGGGGAGCTGTTTTTT CASSKGQGANTGELFF
TRBJ2-1 - TRBV7-9 TGTGCCAGCAGCTTCGGGCCACTAGCCGATGAGCAGTTCTTC CASSFGPLADEQFF
TRBJ1-1 - TRBV19 TGTGCCAGTACTACCTCGGGGGTCGGGGCTTTCTTT CASTTSGVGAFF
TRBJ2-5 TRBD2 TRBV7-9 TGTGCCAGCAGCTTTGGGAGGGACTCAGAAGAGACCCAGTACTTC CASSFGRDSEETQYF
TRBJ2-7 - TRBV4-1 TGCGCCAGCAGCCGACAGCTAGACTACGAGCAGTACTTC CASSRQLDYEQYF